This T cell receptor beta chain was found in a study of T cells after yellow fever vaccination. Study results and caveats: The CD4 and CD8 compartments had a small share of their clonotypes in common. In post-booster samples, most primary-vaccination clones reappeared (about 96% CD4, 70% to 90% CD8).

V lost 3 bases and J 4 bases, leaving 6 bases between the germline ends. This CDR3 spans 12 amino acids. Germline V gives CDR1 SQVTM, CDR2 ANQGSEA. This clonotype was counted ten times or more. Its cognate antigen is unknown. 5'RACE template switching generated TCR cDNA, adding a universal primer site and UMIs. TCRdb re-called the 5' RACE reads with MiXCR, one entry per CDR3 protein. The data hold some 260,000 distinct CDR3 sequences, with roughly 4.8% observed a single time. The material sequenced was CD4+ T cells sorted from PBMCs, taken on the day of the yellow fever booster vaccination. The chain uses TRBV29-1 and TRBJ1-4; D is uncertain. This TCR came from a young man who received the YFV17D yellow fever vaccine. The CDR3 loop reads CSVEADNEKLFF. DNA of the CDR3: TGCAGCGTTGAGGCGGATAATGAAAAACTGTTTTTT.